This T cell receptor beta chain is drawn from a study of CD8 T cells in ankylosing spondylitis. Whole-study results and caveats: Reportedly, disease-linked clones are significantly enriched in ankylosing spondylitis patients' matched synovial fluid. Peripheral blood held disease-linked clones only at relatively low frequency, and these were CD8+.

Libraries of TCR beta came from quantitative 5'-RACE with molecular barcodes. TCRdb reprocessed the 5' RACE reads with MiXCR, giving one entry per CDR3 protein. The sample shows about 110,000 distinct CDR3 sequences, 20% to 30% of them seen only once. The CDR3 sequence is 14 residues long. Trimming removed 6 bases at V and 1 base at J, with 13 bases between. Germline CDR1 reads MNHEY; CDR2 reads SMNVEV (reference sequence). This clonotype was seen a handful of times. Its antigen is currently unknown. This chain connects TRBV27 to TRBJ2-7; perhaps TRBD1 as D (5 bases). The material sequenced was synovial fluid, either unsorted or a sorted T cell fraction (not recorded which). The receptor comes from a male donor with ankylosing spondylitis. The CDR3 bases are TGTGCCAGCAGCCTAAACCCAGGGTCCTACGAGCAGTACTTC. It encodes CASSLNPGSYEQYF.